This T cell receptor beta chain was captured in a study of CD4 T cells in relation to SARS-CoV-2 and coronaviruses. The method was immunoSEQ multiplex PCR; TCRdb's version includes in-frame clones alone and lacks a portion of them. The sample consists of about 41,000 clones, about 80% of them appearing once. Comment on this clone: Its antigen is undetermined.

Trimming removed 2 bases at V and 7 bases at J, with 9 bases between. This CDR3 is 12 amino acids long. Germline V CDR1 and CDR2: GTSNPN, SVGIG (reference sequence). The gene calls are TRBV30 and TRBJ2-1; no clear D. Sequencing used naive CD4+ T cells from PBMCs, cultured in vitro. Noted subset: naive CD4+ T cells isolated by negative enrichment. This sequence was found in an adult with COVID-19. CDR3 sequence: CAWSSSWNEQFF. The DNA for the CDR3 is TGTGCCTGGAGTTCCTCGTGGAATGAGCAGTTCTTC.